A single sample is the source of the 24 T cell receptor beta chains below, sequenced in a study of cytomegalovirus exposure and HLA in healthy donors. Amplification used 60 Vbeta primers and 13 Jbeta primers. The assay was immunoSEQ multiplex PCR, and TCRdb's table has in-frame clones only and misses some. The table has some 77,000 clones, about 80% seen once; the top ten hold less than 40%. The material sequenced was PBMCs. Receptors originate from a man aged 50-60 years in good health and CMV-seropositive.

This clone was picked up one time. The chain joins TRBV7-2 to TRBJ2-1; D unresolved. Germline loops: CDR1 SGHTA, CDR2 FQGNSA. This CDR3 contains 13 residues. Deletions cut 7 bases from V and 2 bases from J, with 9 bases between. The DNA of the CDR3 is TGTGCCAGCATGGCTGATCCCTACAATGAGCAGTTCTTC. The encoded protein is CASMADPYNEQFF.

Regarding this clone: A read error may account for a junction end that differs from germline. The CDR3 spells CSSSLDSGSSYNEQFF. The CDR3 DNA reads as TGTTCCAGCAGCTTAGATAGCGGGAGCTCCTACAATGAGCAGTTCTTC. This chain connects TRBV7-9 to TRBJ2-1, with 9 bases fitting TRBD2. CDR1 and CDR2 from the germline V gene are SEHNR and FQNEAQ (reference sequence). The CDR3 contains 16 residues.

The chain couples TRBV5-5 to TRBJ1-2; 8 nucleotides line up with TRBD1. Trimming removed 1 base from V and 8 bases from J; junction bases left unmatched: 10. The CDR3 has 15 amino acids. Germline assignment: CDR1 SGHKS and CDR2 YYEKEE (reference sequence). CDR3 coding DNA: TGTGCCAGCAGCTTGAGTTATTGGACAGGGAGGGGCTACACCTTC. It encodes CASSLSYWTGRGYTF. The entire variable domain, with the rest obtained from reference TRBV5-5 and TRBJ1-2, is as follows: DAGVTQSPTHLIKTRGQQVTLRCSPISGHKSVSWYQQVLGQGPQFIFQYYEKEERGRGNFPDRFSARQFPNYSSELNVNALLLGDSALYLCASSLSYWTGRGYTFGSGTRLTVV.

This sequence joins TRBV7-2 and TRBJ2-7; 13 positions agree with TRBD2. This CDR3 is 14 amino acids long. Germline-derived CDR1 and CDR2 are SGHTA and FQGNSA. After removal of 5 bases from V and 12 bases from J, the junction contained 10 bases not matched to a gene. CDR3 nucleotides: TGTGCCAGCAGCCCTGGACTAGCGGGAGTCCATATGTACTTC. Its translation is CASSPGLAGVHMYF.

This sequence joins TRBV7-2 and TRBJ2-2; D may be TRBD2 (6 bases). V shed 1 base and J shed 4 bases, with 10 bases lying between them. Per the germline V gene, CDR1 is SGHTA and CDR2 is FQGNSA. The CDR3 is 15 residues long. Written as DNA, the CDR3 is TGTGCCAGCAGCTTAGGTGGGAGGCCCACCGGGGAGCTGTTTTTT. Translating gives CASSLGGRPTGELFF.

The chain is built from TRBV21-1 and TRBJ2-4; the table's D call, TRBD1, has no DNA check behind it. TRBV21-1 is classified as a pseudogene. The CDR3 spans 15 residues. The CDR3 DNA reads TGTGCCAGCAGCAAGGACAGGGTTGGCAAAAACATTCAGTACTTC. It yields the protein CASSKDRVGKNIQYF.

The chain uses TRBV9 and TRBJ2-3, with 11 nucleotides matching TRBD1. Germline loops: CDR1 SGDLS, CDR2 YYNGEE. After removal of 0 bases from V and 1 base from J, the junction contained 1 base not matched to a gene. This CDR3 contains 16 residues. CDR3 in amino acids: CASSVGTGGRTDTQYF. DNA of the CDR3: TGTGCCAGCAGCGTAGGGACAGGGGGCCGCACAGATACGCAGTATTTT.

The chain uses TRBV18 and TRBJ2-2; 9 positions agree with TRBD2. Per germline, CDR1 KGHSH and CDR2 LQKENI. With V trimmed by 0 bases and J by 0 bases, 11 bases remained unmatched. The length of the CDR3 is 20 residues. This CDR3 reads CASSPPGIAGDISNTGELFF. CDR3 nucleotides: TGTGCCAGCTCACCACCGGGGATAGCGGGAGACATTTCGAACACCGGGGAGCTGTTTTTT.

This clone has just one count. The chain combines TRBV9 with TRBJ2-5; 7 nucleotides line up with TRBD1. The DNA end is a closer match to TRBJ2-7, so the J assignment may be wrong. Per the germline V gene, CDR1 is SGDLS and CDR2 is YYNGEE. The CDR3 runs 15 residues. CDR3 loop: CASSVDSGGTYEQYF. Written as DNA, the CDR3 is TGTGCCAGCAGCGTAGATTCAGGGGGAACCTACGAGCAGTACTTC.

This sequence joins TRBV19 and TRBJ2-1; TRBD2 matches at 8 bases. The length of the CDR3 is 15 residues. The germline V gene has CDR1 LNHDA and CDR2 SQIVND (reference sequence). V lost 6 bases to trimming and J lost 2 bases; unmatched junction nucleotides: 6. This CDR3 reads CASSLTSDPYNEQFF. DNA for the CDR3: TGTGCCAGTAGCTTGACTAGCGATCCCTACAATGAGCAGTTCTTC.

This rearrangement joins TRBV2 to TRBJ2-1; TRBD2 matches 11 bases. V dropped 6 bases and J dropped 3; count of bases not matched to a gene: 1. The CDR3 spans 14 residues. Per germline, CDR1 SNHLY and CDR2 FYNNEI. Written as DNA, the CDR3 is TGTGCCAGCAGGGGACTAGCGGACTACAATGAGCAGTTCTTC. This encodes CASRGLADYNEQFF. Looking up the rest from reference TRBV2 and TRBJ2-1 gives the full variable domain: EPEVTQTPSHQVTQMGQEVILRCVPISNHLYFYWYRQILGQKVEFLVSFYNNEISEKSEIFDDQFSVERPDGSNFTLKIRSTKLEDSAMYFCASRGLADYNEQFFGPGTRLTVL.

This clone was picked up a small number of times. This chain connects TRBV2 to TRBJ1-1; 7 nucleotides match TRBD1. CDR3 length: 15 amino acids. Trimming at V came to 4 bases and at J to 1 base, leaving 6 bases not matched to a gene. Germline V gives CDR1 SNHLY, CDR2 FYNNEI. The CDR3 region is CASSASDRRNTEAFF. The CDR3 nucleotides are TGTGCCAGCAGTGCGTCGGACAGGAGGAACACTGAAGCTTTCTTT.

The chain employs TRBV10-3 and TRBJ2-3; possibly TRBD1 for D (6 bases). Trimming removed 3 bases at V and 3 bases at J, with 10 bases between. This CDR3 has 14 residues. Germline CDR1 ENHRY, CDR2 SYGVKD. CDR3 protein: CAISDEGVTDTQYF. The CDR3 DNA follows: TGTGCCATCAGTGATGAGGGGGTTACAGATACGCAGTATTTT.

The V and J genes are TRBV20-1 and TRBJ2-1, with D uncertain. CDR3 length: 11 residues. Germline-derived CDR1 and CDR2 are DFQATT and SNEGSKA (reference sequence). V lost 1 base and J 8 bases, leaving 6 bases between the germline ends. CDR3 protein: CSARAVDEQFF. The CDR3 bases are TGCAGTGCTAGAGCGGTAGATGAGCAGTTCTTC.

In its sample, this clone was seen a few times. The V and J genes are TRBV10-3 and TRBJ2-5; TRBD2 might be the D (5 bases). This CDR3 is built from 16 residues. The V gene's germline CDR1 is ENHRY and CDR2 SYGVKD. Trimming took off 5 bases at V and 2 bases at J, with 18 bases between the two ends. CDR3: CAISRGGRGNQETQYF. In DNA form, the CDR3 reads TGTGCCATCAGTCGAGGTGGGAGAGGGAATCAAGAGACCCAGTACTTC.

Only a few counts were recorded for this clone. The gene calls are TRBV19 and TRBJ2-1; TRBD1 agrees at 7 bases. Germline CDR1 LNHDA, CDR2 SQIVND (reference sequence). CDR3 length equals 16 residues. Trimming at V came to 3 bases and at J to 8 bases, leaving 13 bases not matched to a gene. CDR3 nucleotides: TGTGCCAGTAGTATCCCCCCGGGCAGGGGGTCAGATGAGCAGTTCTTC. Protein sequence: CASSIPPGRGSDEQFF.

This clone has only one observation. The chain is built from TRBV29-1 and TRBJ1-1; 9 bases map to TRBD1. Germline V CDR1 and CDR2: SQVTM, ANQGSEA. The trim removed 7 bases at V and 1 base at J, leaving 4 bases unmatched. The length of the CDR3 is 13 residues. The CDR3 DNA is TGCAGCGGCGCGGGACAGGGGAACACTGAAGCTTTCTTT. The encoded protein is CSGAGQGNTEAFF. The complete variable domain, with remaining parts taken from reference TRBV29-1 and TRBJ1-1, reads SAVISQKPSRDICQRGTSLTIQCQVDSQVTMMFWYRQQPGQSLTLIATANQGSEATYESGFVIDKFPISRPNLTFSTLTVSNMSPEDSSIYLCSGAGQGNTEAFFGQGTRLTVV.

J is TRBJ2-1 and V is TRBV5-6; D not resolved. Germline CDR1 and CDR2: SGHDT and YYEEEE. The CDR3 consists of 14 residues. The V end was cut by 1 base, the J end by 7 bases, with 12 bases between. CDR3 in amino acids: CASSLRLTPNEQFF. The CDR3 DNA sequence: TGTGCCAGCAGCTTGCGACTCACTCCGAATGAGCAGTTCTTC.

The V gene is TRBV30, the J gene TRBJ2-2; 9 nucleotides agree with TRBD1. The V gene end was trimmed by 3 bases and the J gene end by 7 bases; junction bases not matched to a gene: 9. CDR1 and CDR2 (germline): GTSNPN, SVGIG (reference sequence). There are 15 residues in the CDR3. Here the CDR3 reads CAWSDTGGQGGELFF. CDR3 coding DNA: TGTGCCTGGAGCGATACAGGGGGCCAGGGCGGGGAGCTGTTTTTT.

A few counts support this clone. V and J are TRBV7-9 and TRBJ2-5; the D is unclear. V lost 4 bases and J lost 8, with 8 bases in between. This CDR3 is built from 11 residues. Germline CDR1 reads SEHNR; CDR2 reads FQNEAQ (reference sequence). CDR3 protein: CASSSGFTQYF. The CDR3 nucleotides are TGTGCCAGCAGCTCAGGTTTCACCCAGTACTTC.

The gene calls are TRBV19 and TRBJ1-2; 7 bases align to TRBD1. Per the germline V gene, CDR1 is LNHDA and CDR2 is SQIVND (reference sequence). This CDR3 comprises 17 residues. Trimming took 6 bases from V and 6 from J; bases not matched to a gene: 19. The CDR3 DNA sequence: TGTGCCAGTAGCCCAATTTCTTCCAGGGGGGAGATGGATGGCTACACCTTC. Its translation: CASSPISSRGEMDGYTF.

The chain has TRBV6-1 and TRBJ1-5, with a weak D call TRBD1 (5 bases). This CDR3 has 13 residues. V lost 6 bases, J lost 7 bases, and 13 bases lay in between. CDR1 and CDR2 from the germline V gene are MNHNS and SASEGT. The CDR3 sequence is CASSREVRQPQHF. The DNA of the CDR3 is TGTGCCAGCAGCAGGGAAGTGAGGCAGCCCCAGCATTTT.

This clone was counted between two and nine times. The CDR3 sequence is CASRNRVWTEAFF. The CDR3 DNA sequence: TGTGCCAGCAGAAACAGGGTGTGGACTGAAGCTTTCTTT. The rearrangement uses TRBV6-1 and TRBJ1-1; D is possibly TRBD1 (6 bases). V gave up 6 bases and J gave up 5 bases, with 13 bases separating them. The V gene's germline CDR1 is MNHNS and CDR2 SASEGT. This CDR3 has 13 residues.

The genes are TRBV6-6 and TRBJ2-7, with a tentative D call TRBD2 (5 bases). V was cut by 2 bases and J by 3 bases, with 5 bases left in between. CDR3 length equals 12 residues. Germline loops: CDR1 MNHNY, CDR2 SVGAGI (reference sequence). CDR3 in DNA: TGTGCCAGCAGTTACGCGGGCTACGAGCAGTACTTC. Its protein product is CASSYAGYEQYF.